The clone carrying this T cell receptor beta chain has at least ten counts. The antigen is unknown. These data are taken from a study of T cell repertoires in cytomegalovirus infection. The study, taken as a whole, reports: Totalled public TCR beta family frequency picked out people who carried CMV plus the relevant HLA.

Germline CDR1 and CDR2: SGHTA and FQGNSA. V shed 3 bases, J shed 1 base, and the junction held 4 bases outside the gene matches. The CDR3 runs 15 residues. TCRdb itself ran the reads through MiXCR, one entry per CDR3 protein. The table lists 200,000 to 300,000 distinct CDR3 sequences, approximately 10% of them singletons. Input material: PBMCs. The chain joins TRBV7-2 to TRBJ2-5; 8 bases are shared with TRBD1. This TCR was recovered from a human donor in good health (CMV status not recorded). Some clones in this sample may be carry-over from other donors' samples. CDR3 DNA sequence: TGTGCCAGCAGCTTTAGACAGGGGTCCCAAGAGACCCAGTACTTC. This codes for CASSFRQGSQETQYF.